These T cell receptor beta chains were read from a single sample in a study of post-analysis software for immune sequencing data. TCRdb ran MiXCR on the PCR reads and lists one entry per CDR3 protein. This table holds about 540,000 distinct CDR3 sequences, around a third found once. Specimen: blood. Receptor source: a girl under 18 with multiple sclerosis. CDR3s include the opening cysteine and the closing phenylalanine or tryptophan. Each record gives: V gene, J gene, clone size, D gene, CDR3 DNA, CDR3 protein. The D gene is left open where the match is weak. Rows give clone size only sometimes, using once, few, many, or a class for an expanded clone.

TRBV6-5	TRBJ2-5	NA	TRBD2	TGTGCCAGCAGACGAAGACTAGCGGGGCTTCAAGAGACCCAGTACTTC	CASRRRLAGLQETQYF
TRBV20-1	TRBJ2-5	NA	NA	TGCAGTGCTAGAGGCCCCCAAGAGCAAGAGACCCAGTACTTC	CSARGPQEQETQYF
TRBV6-1	TRBJ1-1	NA	NA	TGTGCCAGCAGTGATAGGGCGTTGACTGAAGCTTTCTTT	CASSDRALTEAFF
TRBV29-1	TRBJ1-5	NA	NA	TGCAGCGTTGGTCGAGGGTACGATCAGCCCCAGCATTTT	CSVGRGYDQPQHF
TRBV7-9	TRBJ2-3	NA	NA	TGTGCCAGCAGCCCGTCGGTGTCAGCTCCGACAGATACGCAGTATTTT	CASSPSVSAPTDTQYF
TRBV28	TRBJ2-5	NA	NA	TGTGCCAGCAGTCCCATGGGAACCGGGACACAGAAAGAGACCCAGTACTTC	CASSPMGTGTQKETQYF
TRBV7-6	TRBJ1-2	NA	NA	TGTGCCAGCAGCTTAGTTGGGGACCGTGGCTACACCTTC	CASSLVGDRGYTF
TRBV4-1	TRBJ1-1	NA	NA	TGCGCCAGCAGCCAAGGGGAGTTGGTGTCCAGGAACACTGAAGCTTTCTTT	CASSQGELVSRNTEAFF
TRBV20-1	TRBJ2-5	NA	NA	TGCAGTGCTAGTCTTCCCAACGGGGTAGAGACCCAGTACTTC	CSASLPNGVETQYF
TRBV5-1	TRBJ1-5	NA	NA	TGCGCCAGCAGCTTAGGAGGAGATAGCAATCAGCCCCAGCATTTT	CASSLGGDSNQPQHF
TRBV12-3/TRBV12-4	TRBJ1-5	NA	TRBD1	TGTGCCAGCAGTTTAGCAGGGGGCGGGGGTGGCAATCAGCCCCAGCATTTT	CASSLAGGGGGNQPQHF
TRBV6-2/TRBV6-3	TRBJ1-5	NA	TRBD1	TGTGCCAGCAGTACATGGACAGGGGGCGCAGGTCAGCCCCAGCATTTT	CASSTWTGGAGQPQHF
TRBV20-1	TRBJ2-7	NA	NA	TGCAGTGTATCGGAGCCCAGCTCCTACGAGCAGTACTTC	CSVSEPSSYEQYF
TRBV6-5	TRBJ2-3	few	NA	TGTGCCAGCAGTCCGGACAGTGTGGGCACAGATACGCAGTATTTT	CASSPDSVGTDTQYF
TRBV6-6	TRBJ2-7	once	TRBD1	TGTGCCAGCAGTTACCGGGCGGACAGGGTAGGCGAGCAGTACTTC	CASSYRADRVGEQYF
TRBV6-4	TRBJ1-5	NA	TRBD1	TGTGCCAGCAGTGCCACAGGGGGCCTTAGCAATCAGCCCCAGCATTTT	CASSATGGLSNQPQHF
TRBV11-2	TRBJ2-3	NA	TRBD1	TGTGCCAGCAGCTCGGGGACAGGGCTGCCAGATACGCAGTATTTT	CASSSGTGLPDTQYF
TRBV5-1	TRBJ2-5	NA	NA	TGCGCCAGCAGCTCGACGACCCGCGAGGAGGAGACCCAGTACTTC	CASSSTTREEETQYF
TRBV5-6	TRBJ2-3	few	TRBD2	TGTGCCAGCAGGACTAGCGGGGCAGATACGCAGTATTTT	CASRTSGADTQYF
TRBV20-1	TRBJ2-5	NA	NA	TGCAGTGCCCAAGGCAGGGATCGAGGGACCCAGTACTTC	CSAQGRDRGTQYF
TRBV20-1	TRBJ1-2	few	TRBD1	TGCATCCCGGGGGGGGACAGGGGGCATTATGGCTACACCTTC	CIPGGDRGHYGYTF
TRBV12-3/TRBV12-4	TRBJ2-3	few	TRBD2	TGTGCCAGCACCCCTAGCGGGGGGATCGATACACAGTATTTT	CASTPSGGIDTQYF
TRBV6-1	TRBJ1-1	NA	NA	TGTGCCGCAATGCGCAACACTGAAGCTTTCTTT	CAAMRNTEAFF
TRBV15	TRBJ2-1	NA	NA	TGTGCCACCAGCGGAACAAGCAGGGGCAATGAGCAGTTCTTC	CATSGTSRGNEQFF
TRBV7-9	TRBJ2-3	few	NA	TGTGCCAGCAGCTTAGCTCGCGGTCCAGATACGCAGTATTTT	CASSLARGPDTQYF
TRBV7-2	TRBJ1-2	NA	NA	TGTGCCAGCAGTTTGGCAGGCAAGGGCTACACCTTC	CASSLAGKGYTF
TRBV2	TRBJ2-7	NA	TRBD1	TGTGCCAGCAAGGGGACAGGGGGCGAGTACGAGCAGTACTTC	CASKGTGGEYEQYF
TRBV12-3/TRBV12-4	TRBJ2-3	NA	NA	TGTGCCAGCAGACCATACACAGATACGCAGTATTTT	CASRPYTDTQYF
TRBV5-1	TRBJ2-7	few	NA	TGCGCCAGCAGCTTGGTGAACGTAAACTACGAGCAGTACTTC	CASSLVNVNYEQYF
TRBV20-1	TRBJ2-1	NA	TRBD2	TGCAGTGCTAGAAAAGAGGCGGGGGGGCCCTACAATGAGCAGTTCTTC	CSARKEAGGPYNEQFF
TRBV19	TRBJ1-2	few	NA	TGTGCCAGTAGTATGGGGGACGCCTATGGCTACACCTTC	CASSMGDAYGYTF
TRBV27	TRBJ2-1	NA	TRBD1	TGTGCCAGCAGTTTATATCCAGGGGGCTCGGATGAGCAGTTCTTC	CASSLYPGGSDEQFF
TRBV10-3	TRBJ2-3	NA	NA	TGTGCCACCATGGCCAGGGGGGACACAGATACGCAGTATTTT	CATMARGDTDTQYF
TRBV24-1	TRBJ2-5	few	TRBD2	TGTGCCACCAGTGATTCCGCGGGGGGACCCAACACGTACTTC	CATSDSAGGPNTYF
TRBV6-2/TRBV6-3	TRBJ2-5	few	NA	TGTGCCAGCAGTTACTCGATTGGCGGCCTGTTCGGCGAGACCCAGTACTTC	CASSYSIGGLFGETQYF
TRBV7-9	TRBJ2-1	NA	TRBD2	TGTGCCAGCAGCCTCCTGACGGGGGGGCCCTACAATGAGCAGTTCTTC	CASSLLTGGPYNEQFF